Listed here are 17 T cell receptor beta chains from one sample, sequenced in a study of cytomegalovirus exposure and HLA in healthy donors. The study ran its PCR with 60 Vbeta and 13 Jbeta primers. TCRdb keeps only in-frame clones here, not all; method: immunoSEQ multiplex PCR. The data show 210,000 or so clones, approximately 80% seen once. Input material: PBMCs. These receptors all stem from a boy between 2 and 10 years old in good health and CMV-seronegative.

The chain is built from TRBV6-4 and TRBJ2-1; 14 nucleotides align to TRBD2. This CDR3 has 21 residues. V lost 2 bases to trimming and J lost 1 base; unmatched junction nucleotides: 13. Germline CDR1 reads MRHNA; CDR2 reads SNTAGT. As DNA, the CDR3 is TGTGCCAGCAGTGACCAGTATAGACTAGCGGGAGGGCCTAAATCCTACAATGAGCAGTTCTTC. Protein sequence: CASSDQYRLAGGPKSYNEQFF.

The CDR3 DNA sequence: TGTGCCAGCAGTGAAAGCACTTACAGGGGGGGTATTCAGCCCCAGCATTTT. Translating gives CASSESTYRGGIQPQHF. The chain uses TRBV6-1 and TRBJ1-5; 8 bases map to TRBD1. CDR1 is MNHNS and CDR2 is SASEGT in the germline V gene. The CDR3 is made up of 17 amino acids. Germline trimming cut 2 bases from V and 6 bases from J; bases unmatched to any gene: 12.

This rearrangement joins TRBV5-4 to TRBJ2-7, with 9 positions matching TRBD1. J gave up 6 bases and V 3 bases, and 1 base lay outside the gene matches. Per germline, CDR1 SGHNT and CDR2 YYREEE (reference sequence). The CDR3 is 12 residues long. DNA for the CDR3: TGTGCCAGCAGCTGGACAGGGGCCGAGCAGTACTTC. The encoded protein is CASSWTGAEQYF. Together with reference TRBV5-4 and TRBJ2-7, the CDR3 gives the full variable domain: ETGVTQSPTHLIKTRGQQVTLRCSSQSGHNTVSWYQQALGQGPQFIFQYYREEENGRGNFPPRFSGLQFPNYSSELNVNALELDDSALYLCASSWTGAEQYFGPGTRLTVT.

This sequence joins TRBV5-4 and TRBJ2-7; D is undetermined. CDR3 length equals 15 residues. The V gene's germline CDR1 is SGHNT and CDR2 YYREEE (reference sequence). Trimming removed 4 bases from V and 6 bases from J, with 20 bases in between. The CDR3 bases are TGTGCCAGCAGCCACGCGGTTTCCTCCCCTCGCGAGCAGTACTTC. This translates into CASSHAVSSPREQYF.

The rearrangement uses TRBV6-4 and TRBJ2-2, with D possibly TRBD2 on 5 matching bases. V lost 0 bases to trimming and J lost 4 bases, with 9 bases between them. The CDR3 spans 15 residues. Germline CDR1 MRHNA, CDR2 SNTAGT. The CDR3 bases are TGTGCCAGCAGTGACTCACTAGTTGGCACCGGGGAGCTGTTTTTT. It yields the protein CASSDSLVGTGELFF.

The V and J genes are TRBV11-2 and TRBJ2-5, with D uncertain. CDR1 is SGHAT and CDR2 is FQNNGV in the germline V gene. CDR3 length: 14 residues. V lost 0 bases, J lost 5 bases, and 10 bases lay in between. The CDR3 loop is CASSLDPGRETQYF. In DNA form, the CDR3 reads TGTGCCAGCAGCTTAGATCCAGGCCGGGAGACCCAGTACTTC.

The chain joins TRBV29-1 to TRBJ2-7; TRBD1 matches at 7 bases. The V segment lost 6 bases and the J segment 2 bases; nucleotides outside the gene matches: 7. From germline, CDR1 is SQVTM and CDR2 ANQGSEA. The CDR3 is made up of 13 amino acids. CDR3 in DNA: TGCAGCGTCGGGACAGTAGGGGCCTACGAGCAGTACTTC. Amino acid sequence: CSVGTVGAYEQYF.

This chain uses TRBV25-1 with TRBJ1-4; no clear D gene. Trimming pared 10 bases from V and 8 bases from J, leaving 17 bases between. This CDR3 region has 13 residues. Germline V CDR1 and CDR2: MGHDK, SYGVNS. CDR3 region: CATSTAEGEKLFF. The CDR3, as DNA: TGTGCCACCTCGACTGCAGAGGGCGAAAAACTGTTTTTT.

The chain joins TRBV5-4 to TRBJ1-4; TRBD1 might be the D (6 bases). Germline V gene data show CDR1 as SGHNT and CDR2 as YYREEE (reference sequence). CDR3 length: 15 amino acids. V lost 4 bases, J lost 0 bases, and 10 bases lay in between. The CDR3, as DNA: TGTGCCAGCAGCCGTACAGGGCCAACTAATGAAAAACTGTTTTTT. Protein sequence: CASSRTGPTNEKLFF.

This clone was picked up a small number of times. V gene TRBV5-6 combines with J gene TRBJ1-6; D is unclear. CDR1 is SGHDT, CDR2 YYEEEE, per germline. The CDR3 runs to 14 residues. Trimming cost V 2 bases and J 8 bases, with 11 bases left between them. The CDR3 is CASSFGTDHSPLHF. CDR3 DNA sequence: TGTGCCAGCAGCTTCGGAACAGATCATTCACCCCTCCACTTT.

The J gene is TRBJ2-7, the V gene TRBV14; 7 bases agree with TRBD2. CDR1 is SGHDN and CDR2 is FVKESK in the germline V gene. V lost 1 base and J lost 0; bases outside the gene matches: 9. The CDR3 runs 17 residues. DNA of the CDR3: TGTGCCAGCAGCCAAGGGTTCCTAGCGGACCCCTCCTACGAGCAGTACTTC. As protein: CASSQGFLADPSYEQYF.

The chain is built from TRBV11-2 and TRBJ2-2, with 9 bases identical to TRBD1. The germline V gene has CDR1 SGHAT and CDR2 FQNNGV. The V gene end was trimmed by 6 bases and the J gene end by 0 bases; junction bases not matched to a gene: 11. The CDR3 runs 18 residues. The CDR3 DNA follows: TGTGCCAGCAGGACCTTCGGGACAGGGTCGGCGAACACCGGGGAGCTGTTTTTT. This gives the protein CASRTFGTGSANTGELFF.

The rearrangement links TRBV9 to TRBJ1-1, with 7 positions matching TRBD1. This CDR3 has 14 amino acids. The V and J ends lost 4 bases and 8 bases, in that order; junction bases with no gene match: 11. The germline CDR1 and CDR2 sequences are SGDLS and YYNGEE. The CDR3 sequence: CASSSRDSRREAFF. The CDR3 nucleotides read TGTGCCAGCAGCTCCAGGGACAGCCGTAGGGAAGCTTTCTTT.

For this clone: Other DNA sequences in the same sample also yield this CDR3. This rearrangement joins TRBV19 to TRBJ1-4; no clear D. Germline V gene data show CDR1 as LNHDA and CDR2 as SQIVND (reference sequence). The CDR3 spans 12 residues. Trimming took off 3 bases at V and 8 bases at J, with 7 bases between the two ends. CDR3 nucleotide sequence: TGTGCCAGTAGTATTGGAGGCGAAAAACTGTTTTTT. Its protein is CASSIGGEKLFF.

The gene calls are TRBV12-5 and TRBJ1-1, with 9 positions matching TRBD1. The V gene's germline CDR1 is LGHNT and CDR2 FRNRAP. CDR3 length equals 14 residues. J lost 10 bases, V lost 4 bases, and 10 bases had no gene match. CDR3 region: CASGSTGGIGGAFF. The CDR3 bases are TGTGCTAGTGGTTCAACAGGGGGCATCGGGGGAGCTTTCTTT.

The chain has TRBV30 and TRBJ1-1, with 8 nucleotides matching TRBD1. The V gene's germline CDR1 is GTSNPN and CDR2 SVGIG (reference sequence). The CDR3 has 11 residues. V shed 5 bases, J shed 10 bases, and the junction held 6 bases outside the gene matches. The CDR3 loop is CAWGQGFRAFF. The DNA for the CDR3 is TGTGCCTGGGGACAGGGTTTCAGAGCTTTCTTT. The entire variable domain, with the rest obtained from reference TRBV30 and TRBJ1-1, is as follows: SQTIHQWPATLVQPVGSPLSLECTVEGTSNPNLYWYRQAAGRGLQLLFYSVGIGQISSEVPQNLSASRPQDRQFILSSKKLLLSDSGFYLCAWGQGFRAFFGQGTRLTVV.

This clone was seen only a few times. This rearrangement joins TRBV4-1 to TRBJ1-1; the D gene is possibly TRBD1 (5 bases). The V gene lost 0 bases and the J gene lost 3 bases, with 11 bases spanning the gap. The CDR3 is 15 residues long. Germline loops: CDR1 MGHRA, CDR2 YSYEKL. CDR3 residues: CASSQEGRVHTEAFF. The CDR3 bases are TGCGCCAGCAGCCAAGAGGGCAGGGTTCACACTGAAGCTTTCTTT.